Each of the 8 T cell receptor beta chains below was sequenced from the same sample in a study of T cells in Graves' hyperthyroidism and ophthalmopathy. TCR beta CDR3 regions were amplified from RNA transcripts. HTBI primers were employed in a first-round RT-PCR of the TCR CDR3. TCRdb reanalysed the multiplex PCR reads using MiXCR and keeps one entry per CDR3 protein. The sample records roughly 580,000 distinct CDR3 sequences, approximately 44% being singletons. The sequenced material came from peripheral blood or thyroid tissue (not recorded which). All receptors come from a woman under 30 with Graves' hyperthyroidism.

V gene TRBV15 combines with J gene TRBJ1-2; D unclear. Deletions cut 6 bases from V and 4 bases from J, with 18 bases between. Germline V gene data show CDR1 as LNHNV and CDR2 as YYDKDF (reference sequence). This CDR3 is 15 amino acids long. CDR3 in amino acids: CATRVSQAGSYGYTF. The CDR3 DNA follows: TGTGCCACCAGAGTCAGTCAGGCGGGGTCCTATGGCTACACCTTC.

The chain is built from TRBV9 and TRBJ2-7, with a tentative D call TRBD1 (6 bases). Per the germline V gene, CDR1 is SGDLS and CDR2 is YYNGEE. The CDR3 consists of 15 residues. The germline V and J ends were trimmed by 5 bases and 3 bases, with 18 bases remaining between them. The CDR3 DNA follows: TGTGCCAGCAGTTACCCTACAGGGTCTAGCTACGAGCAGTACTTC. It yields the protein CASSYPTGSSYEQYF.

In this sample, this clonotype turned up a few times. This rearrangement joins TRBV19 to TRBJ1-5; D unclear. CDR3 size: 15 residues. V was cut by 3 bases and J by 1 base, with 10 bases left in between. CDR1 is LNHDA, CDR2 SQIVND, per germline (reference sequence). The CDR3 spells CASSMEGRSNQPQHF. CDR3 bases: TGTGCCAGTAGTATGGAGGGCAGAAGCAATCAGCCCCAGCATTTT.

This clonotype was observed at least ten times. The chain recombines TRBV25-1 with TRBJ1-1; perhaps TRBD1 as D (5 bases). V gave up 3 bases and J gave up 1 base, with 9 bases separating them. Germline V gene lookup returns CDR1 MGHDK and CDR2 SYGVNS. CDR3 size: 14 residues. The CDR3 loop reads CASSEGVSNTEAFF. In nucleotides, the CDR3 is TGTGCCAGCAGTGAGGGGGTGTCGAACACTGAAGCTTTCTTT. The full variable domain, completed using reference TRBV25-1 and TRBJ1-1, is EADIYQTPRYLVIGTGKKITLECSQTMGHDKMYWYQQDPGMELHLIHYSYGVNSTEKGDLSSESTVSRIRTEHFPLTLESARPSHTSQYLCASSEGVSNTEAFFGQGTRLTVV.

This clonotype was detected many times. This chain links TRBV10-3 with TRBJ2-7; D unclear. V was trimmed by 0 bases and J by 3 bases, leaving 6 bases between them. CDR3 length equals 13 residues. The germline CDR1 and CDR2 sequences are ENHRY and SYGVKD. The DNA of the CDR3 is TGTGCCATCAGTGAGTCTAGCTACTACGAGCAGTACTTC. Its protein product is CAISESSYYEQYF.

V usage is TRBV10-3 and J usage is TRBJ1-3; no firm D call. V was cut by 0 bases and J by 4 bases, with 1 base left in between. Germline loops: CDR1 ENHRY, CDR2 SYGVKD. The CDR3 covers 12 residues. DNA for the CDR3: TGTGCCATCAGTGAGTCAGGAAACACCATATATTTT. Translating it yields CAISESGNTIYF.

This clonotype was seen more than once but under ten times. The rearrangement links TRBV29-1 to TRBJ1-1, with a tentative D call TRBD1 (6 bases). The germline V and J ends were trimmed by 8 bases and 4 bases, with 14 bases remaining between them. Germline-derived CDR1 and CDR2 are SQVTM and ANQGSEA. The CDR3 spans 12 residues. CDR3 loop: CSLAFRGTEAFF. CDR3 in DNA: TGCAGCTTGGCCTTCAGGGGCACTGAAGCTTTCTTT.

The J gene is TRBJ2-5, the V gene TRBV7-8, with TRBD2 matching 13 bases. The V segment lost 5 bases and the J segment 1 base; nucleotides outside the gene matches: 4. This CDR3 region has 16 residues. Germline V lookup: CDR1 SGHVS, CDR2 FQNEAQ. Written as DNA, the CDR3 is TGTGCCAGCAGCGGATGGACTAGCGGGAGCCAAGAGACCCAGTACTTC. It yields the protein CASSGWTSGSQETQYF.